Below are 25 T cell receptor beta chains sequenced from a single sample in a study of cytomegalovirus exposure and HLA in healthy donors. Primers included in the PCR were 60 Vbeta and 13 Jbeta primers. The method was immunoSEQ multiplex PCR; TCRdb's version includes in-frame clones alone and lacks a portion of them. Among approximately 190,000 clones listed, approximately 80% were seen once. The specimen sequenced was PBMCs. The receptors were gathered from a woman aged 50 to 65 in good health and CMV-seropositive.

The chain is built from TRBV6-1 and TRBJ1-3, with TRBD1 matching over 8 bases. With 7 bases clipped from V and 3 bases from J, the junction kept 8 bases outside the gene matches. The CDR3 runs to 15 residues. Germline lookup yields CDR1 MNHNS and CDR2 SASEGT. CDR3 residues: CASTPDRVGGNTIYF. CDR3 sequence (DNA): TGTGCCAGCACCCCGGACAGGGTGGGTGGAAACACCATATATTTT.

This chain connects TRBV10-3 to TRBJ2-6; perhaps TRBD2 as D (6 bases). This CDR3 has 16 residues. Between the trimmed V and J ends, which lost 0 bases and 2 bases, there was a span of 8 bases. Germline loops: CDR1 ENHRY, CDR2 SYGVKD. The CDR3 DNA reads TGTGCCATCAGTGAGTCAGGAGGGGCTGGGGCCAACGTCCTGACTTTC. Translated: CAISESGGAGANVLTF.

This clone was recorded a few times. The chain links TRBV7-2 to TRBJ2-7; a possible D gene is TRBD1 (6 bases). The V gene lost 5 bases and the J gene lost 2 bases, with 16 bases spanning the gap. The CDR3 contains 15 residues. Looked up from germline, CDR1 is SGHTA and CDR2 is FQGNSA. CDR3 bases: TGTGCCAGCAGCACACAACAGGGTTACACCTACGAGCAGTACTTC. It translates to CASSTQQGYTYEQYF.

V and J are TRBV5-4 and TRBJ1-2, with 8 bases aligning to TRBD1. The CDR3 contains 14 residues. Germline V lookup: CDR1 SGHNT, CDR2 YYREEE (reference sequence). V dropped 4 bases and J dropped 7; count of bases not matched to a gene: 9. The CDR3 DNA reads as TGTGCCAGCAGCCCACTTGACAGGGGAAGTGGCTACACCTTC. The encoded protein is CASSPLDRGSGYTF. Combining the CDR3 with reference TRBV5-4 and TRBJ1-2 gives the whole variable domain ETGVTQSPTHLIKTRGQQVTLRCSSQSGHNTVSWYQQALGQGPQFIFQYYREEENGRGNFPPRFSGLQFPNYSSELNVNALELDDSALYLCASSPLDRGSGYTFGSGTRLTVV.

As DNA, the CDR3 is TGTGCCAGCAGCACAACAGGTGGATTCGCCAAAAACATTCAGTACTTC. Residues: CASSTTGGFAKNIQYF. This sequence joins TRBV2 and TRBJ2-4; the D gene is possibly TRBD1 (5 bases). The CDR3 consists of 16 residues. Trimming cost V 6 bases and J 1 base, with 16 bases left between them. The V gene's germline CDR1 is SNHLY and CDR2 FYNNEI.

This sequence joins TRBV15 and TRBJ1-2, with TRBD1 as a possible D gene (6 bases). V lost 1 base, J lost 8 bases, and 17 bases lay in between. CDR3 length equals 15 residues. Looked up from germline, CDR1 is LNHNV and CDR2 is YYDKDF (reference sequence). Here the CDR3 reads CATSRGTGQGKGYTF. The CDR3 DNA reads as TGTGCCACCAGCAGAGGGACTGGGCAGGGGAAAGGCTACACCTTC.

This clone turned up a few times. The rearrangement joins TRBV6-5 to TRBJ1-1; 9 positions match TRBD1. V lost 5 bases and J lost 0; bases outside the gene matches: 1. The CDR3 length is 14 residues. Germline V gene data show CDR1 as MNHEY and CDR2 as SVGAGI. This chain's CDR3 is CASSNRGLNTEAFF. The CDR3 nucleotides read TGTGCCAGCAGTAACAGGGGGCTGAACACTGAAGCTTTCTTT.

V is TRBV12-2 and J is TRBJ1-2; the D call of TRBD1 is as the table states it, not checked on the DNA. TRBV12-2 has pseudogene status. The CDR3 is 14 amino acids. CDR3 residues: CASRLAGQSYGYTF. Written as DNA, the CDR3 is TGTGCAAGTCGCTTAGCGGGACAGTCCTATGGCTACACCTTC.

The chain combines TRBV19 with TRBJ1-1; no reliable D call. Trimming stripped 5 bases from V and 0 bases from J, with 10 bases between. Germline CDR1 LNHDA, CDR2 SQIVND (reference sequence). The CDR3 length is 14 residues. Written as DNA, the CDR3 is TGTGCCAGTAGTGAGTTGGGCATGAACACTGAAGCTTTCTTT. It codes for CASSELGMNTEAFF.

This clone appeared once. The gene calls are TRBV13 and TRBJ2-2, with D maybe TRBD2 (5 bases). This CDR3 region has 15 residues. Trimming removed 6 bases at V and 1 base at J, with 12 bases between. Germline V gene data show CDR1 as PRHDT and CDR2 as FYEKMQ (reference sequence). The CDR3 region has the DNA TGTGCCAGCAGTATAGAGGGAAAGAACACCGGGGAGCTGTTTTTT. Amino acid sequence: CASSIEGKNTGELFF.

The chain combines TRBV5-4 with TRBJ1-1; D unresolved. The CDR3 consists of 16 residues. Germline CDR1 is SGHNT and CDR2 is YYREEE (reference sequence). The V end was cut by 6 bases, the J end by 1 base, with 19 bases between. CDR3 loop: CASTPSLLNRNTEAFF. The CDR3 nucleotides are TGTGCCAGCACCCCCTCACTCCTGAACAGGAACACTGAAGCTTTCTTT. Supplemented by reference TRBV5-4 and TRBJ1-1, the full variable domain reads ETGVTQSPTHLIKTRGQQVTLRCSSQSGHNTVSWYQQALGQGPQFIFQYYREEENGRGNFPPRFSGLQFPNYSSELNVNALELDDSALYLCASTPSLLNRNTEAFFGQGTRLTVV.

This clone was counted a single time. V and J are TRBV11-2 and TRBJ2-3; D remains unclear. Germline CDR1 reads SGHAT; CDR2 reads FQNNGV. V lost 0 bases and J 4 bases, leaving 8 bases between the germline ends. The CDR3 loop spans 14 amino acids. CDR3 sequence reads: CASSLDRVSDTQYF. The CDR3, as DNA: TGTGCCAGCAGCTTAGATCGGGTATCAGATACGCAGTATTTT.

The chain links TRBV7-9 to TRBJ2-3; D not certain. V lost 2 bases and J 2 bases, leaving 5 bases between the germline ends. The CDR3 totals 13 residues. Germline V CDR1 and CDR2: SEHNR, FQNEAQ (reference sequence). The CDR3 sequence is CASSLFSTDTQYF. The CDR3, as DNA: TGTGCCAGCAGCTTATTCTCCACAGATACGCAGTATTTT.

Comments on this clone: This sample includes further DNA sequences coding for the same CDR3. This chain joins TRBV29-1 and TRBJ2-4; the match to TRBD1 covers 8 bases. Germline lookup yields CDR1 SQVTM and CDR2 ANQGSEA. With V trimmed by 6 bases and J by 7 bases, 5 bases remained unmatched. The CDR3 spans 12 residues. The CDR3 sequence is CSVETGGNIQYF. CDR3 DNA: TGCAGCGTAGAAACAGGGGGGAACATTCAGTACTTC.

This clone was observed a few times. The chain combines TRBV4-2 with TRBJ2-2, with D tentatively TRBD2 (5 bases). The V end lost 1 base, the J end lost 4 bases, and 10 bases lay between the germline ends. Germline CDR1 and CDR2: LGHNA and YNFKEQ. This CDR3 spans 15 amino acids. CDR3: CASSQGGLSTGELFF. The CDR3 DNA sequence: TGTGCCAGCAGCCAAGGAGGGTTGAGCACCGGGGAGCTGTTTTTT.

This rearrangement joins TRBV11-2 to TRBJ2-7; perhaps TRBD2 as D (5 bases). From germline, CDR1 is SGHAT and CDR2 FQNNGV. The CDR3 has 13 amino acids. V was shortened by 1 base and J by 3 bases, with 7 bases between the two germline ends. As DNA, the CDR3 is TGTGCCAGCAGCTTAGCTGAGGGCTACGAGCAGTACTTC. Encoded protein: CASSLAEGYEQYF.

The CDR3 region has the DNA TGTGCCAGCAGCTTAGATCTGGCTAGCGGGCCCTACAATGAGCAGTTCTTC. As protein: CASSLDLASGPYNEQFF. The J gene is TRBJ2-1, the V gene TRBV11-2, with 8 bases lining up with TRBD2. The CDR3 is 17 residues long. In germline, CDR1 is SGHAT, CDR2 FQNNGV. V was clipped by 0 bases and J by 2 bases; unmatched bases: 6.

This chain links TRBV19 with TRBJ1-6; D is unclear. Germline CDR1 and CDR2: LNHDA and SQIVND (reference sequence). This CDR3 comprises 13 residues. V lost 9 bases and J lost 9, with 15 bases in between. The CDR3 protein is CASDQVDGSPLHF. The CDR3 DNA is TGTGCCAGCGACCAGGTGGATGGTTCACCCCTCCACTTT.

The chain couples TRBV11-2 to TRBJ2-1; no firm D call. The V and J ends lost 0 bases and 1 base respectively, with 4 bases between them. The CDR3 contains 14 residues. Germline-derived CDR1 and CDR2 are SGHAT and FQNNGV. CDR3 DNA sequence: TGTGCCAGCAGCTTAGATTATTCCTACAATGAGCAGTTCTTC. Encoded protein: CASSLDYSYNEQFF.

V and J are TRBV6-5 and TRBJ1-5; TRBD1 might be the D (5 bases). Germline V gene sequence: CDR1 MNHEY, CDR2 SVGAGI. CDR3 length: 14 amino acids. V was shortened by 5 bases and J by 4 bases, with 12 bases between the two germline ends. CDR3 region: CASSPRDSNQPQHF. CDR3 sequence (DNA): TGTGCCAGCAGTCCCCGGGACTCTAATCAGCCCCAGCATTTT.

In its sample, this clone was seen a few times. The J gene is TRBJ1-2, the V gene TRBV5-1, with TRBD1 matching over 9 bases. CDR3 length equals 12 residues. CDR1 SGHRS and CDR2 YFSETQ come from the germline V gene. With 5 bases clipped from V and 7 bases from J, the junction kept 3 bases outside the gene matches. The CDR3, as DNA: TGCGCCAGCAGACAGGACAGGGGTGGCTACACCTTC. Translation: CASRQDRGGYTF.

The rearrangement joins TRBV28 to TRBJ1-1, with a tentative D call TRBD1 (5 bases). Germline loops: CDR1 MDHEN, CDR2 SYDVKM. This CDR3 comprises 15 residues. The ends were cut back, 6 bases at V and 0 bases at J, with 14 bases in the middle. The CDR3 region has the DNA TGTGCCAGCAGATCGCCAGGGCTAATGAACACTGAAGCTTTCTTT. This sequence encodes CASRSPGLMNTEAFF.

The rearrangement joins TRBV7-9 to TRBJ1-2; TRBD1 is a possible D gene (5 bases). The CDR3 covers 13 residues. Germline V lookup: CDR1 SEHNR, CDR2 FQNEAQ (reference sequence). V was clipped by 0 bases and J by 6 bases, with 8 bases between them. CDR3 bases: TGTGCCAGCAGCTTAGCAGGGGCCGATGGCTACACCTTC. It encodes CASSLAGADGYTF.

The chain couples TRBV5-8 to TRBJ2-2; D is unresolved. CDR3 length: 12 residues. V dropped 4 bases and J dropped 6 bases, with 7 bases sitting between them. Per germline, CDR1 SGHTS and CDR2 YDEGEE. This chain's CDR3 is CASSPFSGELFF. CDR3 sequence (DNA): TGTGCCAGCAGCCCTTTTTCCGGGGAGCTGTTTTTT.

The V gene is TRBV6-1, the J gene TRBJ1-1; D uncertain. The CDR3 runs 14 residues. Germline CDR1 and CDR2: MNHNS and SASEGT. The V and J ends lost 2 bases and 4 bases respectively, with 11 bases between them. The CDR3 DNA sequence: TGTGCCAGCAGTGAACATTCAGGTAGCACTGAAGCTTTCTTT. As protein: CASSEHSGSTEAFF.